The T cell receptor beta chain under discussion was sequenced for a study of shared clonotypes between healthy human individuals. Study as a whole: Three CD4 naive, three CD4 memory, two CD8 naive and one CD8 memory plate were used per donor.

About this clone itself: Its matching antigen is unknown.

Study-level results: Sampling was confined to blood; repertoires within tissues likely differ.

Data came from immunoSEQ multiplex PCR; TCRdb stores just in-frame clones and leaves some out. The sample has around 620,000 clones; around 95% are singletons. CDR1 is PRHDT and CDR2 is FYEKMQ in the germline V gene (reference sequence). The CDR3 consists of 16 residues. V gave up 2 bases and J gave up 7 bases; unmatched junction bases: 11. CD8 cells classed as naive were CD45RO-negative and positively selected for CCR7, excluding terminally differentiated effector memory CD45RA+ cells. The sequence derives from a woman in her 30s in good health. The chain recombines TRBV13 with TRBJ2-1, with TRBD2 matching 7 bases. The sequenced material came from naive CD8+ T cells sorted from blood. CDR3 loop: CASSLSPSGEWNEQFF. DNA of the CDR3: TGTGCCAGCAGCTTATCCCCTAGCGGTGAATGGAATGAGCAGTTCTTC.